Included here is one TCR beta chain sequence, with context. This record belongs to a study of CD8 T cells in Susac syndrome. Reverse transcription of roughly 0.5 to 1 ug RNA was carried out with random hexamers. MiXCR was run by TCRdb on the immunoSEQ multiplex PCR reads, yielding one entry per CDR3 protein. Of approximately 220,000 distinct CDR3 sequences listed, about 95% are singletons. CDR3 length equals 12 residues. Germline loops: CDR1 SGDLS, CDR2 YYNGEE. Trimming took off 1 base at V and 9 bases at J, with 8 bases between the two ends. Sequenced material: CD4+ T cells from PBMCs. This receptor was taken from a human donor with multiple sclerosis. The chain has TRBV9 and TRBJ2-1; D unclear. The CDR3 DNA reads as TGTGCCAGCAGCGTAAAAGCTAGTGAGCAGTTCTTC. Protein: CASSVKASEQFF. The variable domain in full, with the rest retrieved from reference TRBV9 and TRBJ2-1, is DSGVTQTPKHLITATGQRVTLRCSPRSGDLSVYWYQQSLDQGLQFLIQYYNGEERAKGNILERFSAQQFPDLHSELNLSSLELGDSALYFCASSVKASEQFFGPGTRLTVL.